These 22 T cell receptor beta chains share one sample of origin, sequenced in a study of cytomegalovirus exposure and HLA in healthy donors. A multiplex PCR was run with 60 Vbeta primers and 13 Jbeta primers. The data were produced by immunoSEQ multiplex PCR, yet TCRdb's version contains in-frame clones alone and is incomplete. The table records 95,000 to 150,000 clones, 80% of them present only once. The sample taken for sequencing was PBMCs. These receptors all stem from a man aged 30-40 years in good health and CMV-seropositive.

This chain uses TRBV5-8 with TRBJ2-1; TRBD1 is a possible D gene (5 bases). Between the trimmed V and J ends, which lost 4 bases and 3 bases, there was a span of 11 bases. This CDR3 spans 14 amino acids. The V gene's germline CDR1 is SGHTS and CDR2 YDEGEE. The DNA for the CDR3 is TGTGCCAGCAGCCAAACAGGAAACTACAATGAGCAGTTCTTC. This encodes CASSQTGNYNEQFF.

This chain uses TRBV2 with TRBJ1-1; D is possibly TRBD1 (6 bases). CDR1 is SNHLY and CDR2 is FYNNEI in the germline V gene. The V gene lost 7 bases and the J gene lost 1 base, with 13 bases spanning the gap. The CDR3 is made up of 14 amino acids. The CDR3 DNA follows: TGTGCCAGCAATCGGGACACCTCGAACACTGAAGCTTTCTTT. Residues: CASNRDTSNTEAFF.

The V call is TRBV12-5, the J call TRBJ1-1; D is uncertain. Trimming removed 3 bases at V and 4 bases at J, with 18 bases between. CDR3 size: 16 residues. Germline CDR1 and CDR2: LGHNT and FRNRAP. The CDR3 DNA follows: TGTGCTAGTGGTTTCCCTACTTCCGGGGAGGGCACTGAAGCTTTCTTT. It translates to CASGFPTSGEGTEAFF.

The CDR3 here is CASSLTSRGYNEQFF. In nucleotides, the CDR3 is TGTGCCAGCAGTTTAACCTCTCGGGGTTACAATGAGCAGTTCTTC. This chain uses TRBV6-1 with TRBJ2-1, with D perhaps matching TRBD2 (5 bases). The CDR3 has 15 residues. Looked up from germline, CDR1 is MNHNS and CDR2 is SASEGT. Trimming pared 5 bases from V and 4 bases from J, leaving 15 bases between.

The chain couples TRBV6-5 to TRBJ2-3; possibly TRBD1 for D (6 bases). The CDR3 totals 16 residues. In germline, CDR1 is MNHEY, CDR2 SVGAGI. Deletions cut 0 bases from V and 1 base from J, with 11 bases between. The CDR3 DNA follows: TGTGCCAGCAGTTACTCTGACAGGAGAGGCACAGATACGCAGTATTTT. Translation gives CASSYSDRRGTDTQYF.

The rearrangement links TRBV6-1 to TRBJ1-2; D uncertain. The CDR3 totals 11 residues. Germline V lookup: CDR1 MNHNS, CDR2 SASEGT. Trimming cost V 5 bases and J 8 bases, with 9 bases left between them. The CDR3 spells CASSYGSGYTF. The CDR3 nucleotides read TGTGCCAGCAGTTACGGTTCGGGCTACACCTTC.

The J gene is TRBJ1-2, the V gene TRBV5-8; D might be TRBD1 (6 bases). The CDR3 runs 16 residues. V lost 4 bases, J lost 2 bases, and 18 bases lay in between. Germline V gene data show CDR1 as SGHTS and CDR2 as YDEGEE. The CDR3 protein is CASSGDRRGGNYGYTF. DNA for the CDR3: TGTGCCAGCAGCGGCGACCGCAGGGGCGGGAACTATGGCTACACCTTC.

The CDR3 reads CASSPSGGSYNSPLHF. CDR3 nucleotides: TGTGCCAGCAGCCCTTCCGGAGGCTCCTATAATTCACCCCTCCACTTT. The chain couples TRBV9 to TRBJ1-6; D uncertain. The V gene's germline CDR1 is SGDLS and CDR2 YYNGEE. The CDR3 sequence is 16 residues long. V lost 4 bases and J 0 bases, leaving 11 bases between the germline ends.

The chain links TRBV19 to TRBJ2-3, with 9 bases matching TRBD1. Trimming took 4 bases from V and 1 from J; bases not matched to a gene: 6. Germline V gene lookup returns CDR1 LNHDA and CDR2 SQIVND (reference sequence). CDR3 size: 16 residues. CDR3 amino acids: CASSTPRDRGTDTQYF. As DNA, the CDR3 is TGTGCCAGTAGTACTCCCCGGGACAGGGGCACAGATACGCAGTATTTT.

J is TRBJ1-2 and V is TRBV6-5; 9 bases match TRBD1. V lost 6 bases and J lost 2; bases outside the gene matches: 7. This CDR3 has 15 residues. CDR1 and CDR2 (germline): MNHEY, SVGAGI. The CDR3 region is CASRSGDRGNYGYTF. CDR3 in DNA: TGTGCCAGCAGATCCGGAGACAGGGGGAACTATGGCTACACCTTC.

This clone has more than one count but fewer than ten. The CDR3 reads CASSSLGDRAEETQYF. Here the CDR3 DNA reads TGTGCCAGCAGCTCCCTAGGCGACAGGGCGGAAGAGACCCAGTACTTC. V is TRBV7-2 and J is TRBJ2-5, with 7 positions matching TRBD1. V lost 4 bases to trimming and J lost 3 bases; unmatched junction nucleotides: 11. Germline V gene sequence: CDR1 SGHTA, CDR2 FQGNSA. The CDR3 covers 16 residues. The full variable domain, its missing parts supplied by reference TRBV7-2 and TRBJ2-5, is GAGVSQSPSNKVTEKGKDVELRCDPISGHTALYWYRQSLGQGLEFLIYFQGNSAPDKSGLPSDRFSAERTGGSVSTLTIQRTQQEDSAVYLCASSSLGDRAEETQYFGPGTRLLVL.

V is TRBV10-1 and J is TRBJ2-4, with 7 nucleotides matching TRBD2. V lost 0 bases and J lost 10; bases outside the gene matches: 6. CDR1 is WNHNN, CDR2 SYGVQD, per germline (reference sequence). This CDR3 contains 14 residues. The CDR3 loop reads CASSESGPGGIQYF. The CDR3 DNA sequence: TGCGCCAGCAGTGAGTCGGGGCCGGGAGGAATTCAGTACTTC.

V is TRBV13 and J is TRBJ2-5; D is perhaps TRBD1 (5 bases). The J call may be incorrect, as the DNA end agrees better with TRBJ2-7. There are 17 residues in the CDR3. Per the germline V gene, CDR1 is PRHDT and CDR2 is FYEKMQ (reference sequence). This CDR3 reads CASSLAPFGASRYEQYF. In DNA, the CDR3 is TGTGCCAGCAGCTTAGCCCCCTTTGGGGCCTCGAGATACGAGCAGTACTTC.

The J gene is TRBJ2-7, the V gene TRBV15, with TRBD2 matching 7 bases. Germline CDR1 and CDR2: LNHNV and YYDKDF (reference sequence). The V gene end was trimmed by 0 bases and the J gene end by 4 bases; junction bases not matched to a gene: 6. This CDR3 has 15 amino acids. The DNA for the CDR3 is TGTGCCACCAGCAGAGATCGTTGGGGAGGGTACGAGCAGTACTTC. As protein: CATSRDRWGGYEQYF.

The rearrangement uses TRBV7-2 and TRBJ1-5; 7 bases fit TRBD1. The V and J ends lost 5 bases and 5 bases, in that order; junction bases with no gene match: 12. CDR3 length: 16 residues. CDR1 is SGHTA, CDR2 FQGNSA, per germline. CDR3 in DNA: TGTGCCAGCAGCCGAATTCCCGGGACAGTCGATCAGCCCCAGCATTTT. Protein sequence: CASSRIPGTVDQPQHF.

The chain employs TRBV9 and TRBJ2-1; 11 bases map to TRBD1. The CDR3 consists of 16 residues. Germline lookup yields CDR1 SGDLS and CDR2 YYNGEE. Trimming at V came to 2 bases and at J to 10 bases, leaving 11 bases not matched to a gene. CDR3 sequence reads: CASSVPRDRGGEEQFF. CDR3 coding DNA: TGTGCCAGCAGCGTCCCCCGGGACAGGGGGGGAGAGGAGCAGTTCTTC.

A word on this clone: Other DNA sequences in this specimen translate into the identical CDR3. The chain uses TRBV11-3 and TRBJ2-3; 8 bases match TRBD2. Germline V gene data show CDR1 as SGHNT and CDR2 as YENEEA. The V and J ends lost 2 bases and 6 bases, in that order; junction bases with no gene match: 7. This CDR3 has 15 residues. The CDR3 here is CASSLRSGGADTQYF. As DNA, the CDR3 is TGTGCCAGCAGCTTAAGGAGCGGGGGTGCGGATACGCAGTATTTT.

The chain has TRBV2 and TRBJ2-7, with TRBD1 identical over 9 bases. The CDR3 runs to 12 residues. Germline V gene data show CDR1 as SNHLY and CDR2 as FYNNEI. The V and J ends lost 9 bases and 8 bases, in that order; junction bases with no gene match: 8. CDR3 sequence: CASTGGDFKQYF. Written as DNA, the CDR3 is TGTGCCAGTACAGGGGGCGACTTTAAGCAGTACTTC.

The chain is built from TRBV11-2 and TRBJ2-5, with 10 positions matching TRBD1. After removal of 5 bases from V and 5 bases from J, the junction contained 17 bases not matched to a gene. Germline assignment: CDR1 SGHAT and CDR2 FQNNGV. This CDR3 contains 18 residues. This CDR3 reads CASSQGGLSGQGMETQYF. In DNA form, the CDR3 reads TGTGCCAGCAGCCAAGGAGGCTTATCGGGACAGGGGATGGAGACCCAGTACTTC.

DNA for the CDR3: TGTGCCAGCAGGTTCGGGGGTGGGGCCAACGTCCTGACTTTC. Its protein is CASRFGGGANVLTF. The chain couples TRBV27 to TRBJ2-6, with a tentative D call TRBD2 (6 bases). Trimming stripped 6 bases from V and 3 bases from J, with 9 bases between. This CDR3 spans 14 amino acids. Germline V lookup: CDR1 MNHEY, CDR2 SMNVEV (reference sequence).

The rearrangement joins TRBV6-5 to TRBJ2-7; 8 nucleotides line up with TRBD1. The CDR3 has 14 residues. The V and J ends lost 8 bases and 1 base, in that order; junction bases with no gene match: 7. The germline CDR1 and CDR2 sequences are MNHEY and SVGAGI. This CDR3 is CASPRDRRSYEQYF. CDR3 nucleotide sequence: TGTGCCAGCCCCCGGGACAGGCGTTCCTACGAGCAGTACTTC.

V usage is TRBV7-3 and J usage is TRBJ2-1, with D possibly matching TRBD1 (8 bases). Germline CDR1 is SGHTA and CDR2 is FQGTGA. The CDR3 covers 16 residues. The V end lost 3 bases, the J end lost 6 bases, and 18 bases lay between the germline ends. This CDR3 is CASSLTRTGRVNEQFF. CDR3 DNA: TGTGCCAGCAGCTTGACTCGGACAGGGAGGGTCAATGAGCAGTTCTTC.